A selection of T cell receptor beta chains follows, all from one sample in a study of OX40 agonist ivuxolimab in advanced cancers. The assay was immunoSEQ multiplex PCR, and TCRdb's table has in-frame clones only and misses some. The sample records 65,000 to 70,000 clones, approximately 93% being singletons. Material: CD4+ or CD8+ T cells sorted from blood, obtained in a trial of the OX40 agonist ivuxolimab. Receptors were obtained from an adult with an advanced solid tumor such as melanoma, head and neck, liver or kidney cancer. CDR3s include the opening cysteine and the closing phenylalanine or tryptophan. Each record gives: D gene, J gene, V gene, clone size, CDR3 protein, CDR3 DNA. D genes are given only for firm matches. Clone size, where shown, is once, few, many, or a class for clones that have expanded.

d_call: .; j_call: TRBJ1-4; v_call: TRBV12-5; clone_size: few; cdr3_aa: CASGLGQGGEKLFF; cdr3_nt: TGTGCTAGTGGTTTGGGGCAGGGAGGCGAAAAACTGTTTTTT
d_call: .; j_call: TRBJ2-1; v_call: TRBV18; clone_size: .; cdr3_aa: CASSPMDHSYDNEQFF; cdr3_nt: TGTGCCAGCTCACCAATGGACCATTCCTACGACAATGAGCAGTTCTTC
d_call: .; j_call: TRBJ2-7; v_call: TRBV5-7; clone_size: .; cdr3_aa: CASSFGLRRAICYEQYF; cdr3_nt: TGTGCCAGCAGCTTCGGCCTCAGAAGAGCTATCTGCTACGAGCAGTACTTC
d_call: TRBD1; j_call: TRBJ2-2; v_call: TRBV7-9; clone_size: .; cdr3_aa: CASSPRTGVGELFF; cdr3_nt: TGTGCCAGCAGCCCGCGGACAGGGGTTGGGGAGCTGTTTTTT
d_call: TRBD2; j_call: TRBJ2-3; v_call: TRBV6-5; clone_size: .; cdr3_aa: CASSSTSGRTDTQYF; cdr3_nt: TGTGCCAGCAGTTCGACTAGCGGGAGGACAGATACGCAGTATTTT
d_call: .; j_call: TRBJ1-1; v_call: TRBV19; clone_size: .; cdr3_aa: CASSIGFDRRHTEAFF; cdr3_nt: TGTGCCAGTAGTATAGGCTTCGACAGGCGACACACTGAAGCTTTCTTT
d_call: TRBD1; j_call: TRBJ1-4; v_call: TRBV30; clone_size: .; cdr3_aa: CAWSDGQGATNEKLFF; cdr3_nt: TGTGCCTGGAGTGATGGACAGGGTGCAACTAATGAAAAACTGTTTTTT
d_call: .; j_call: TRBJ1-2; v_call: TRBV21-1; clone_size: .; cdr3_aa: CASSKFVGTGWAMNGYTF; cdr3_nt: TGTGCCAGCAGCAAATTTGTCGGGACAGGTTGGGCTATGAATGGCTACACCTTC
d_call: .; j_call: TRBJ1-5; v_call: TRBV18; clone_size: .; cdr3_aa: CASSPISGGGGNQPQHF; cdr3_nt: TGTGCCAGCTCACCCATCTCGGGGGGGGGCGGCAATCAGCCCCAGCATTTT
d_call: .; j_call: TRBJ1-1; v_call: TRBV7-2; clone_size: .; cdr3_aa: CASSLDLDMNTEAFF; cdr3_nt: TGTGCCAGCAGCTTAGATTTAGACATGAACACTGAAGCTTTCTTT
d_call: .; j_call: TRBJ1-2; v_call: TRBV2; clone_size: .; cdr3_aa: CASSPGRAIYGYTF; cdr3_nt: TGTGCCAGCAGTCCCGGACGTGCTATATATGGCTACACCTTC
d_call: .; j_call: TRBJ1-2; v_call: TRBV19; clone_size: .; cdr3_aa: CASSWTVVYGYTF; cdr3_nt: TGTGCCAGTAGTTGGACTGTGGTATATGGCTACACCTTC
d_call: TRBD1; j_call: TRBJ2-7; v_call: TRBV19; clone_size: .; cdr3_aa: CASSVRTGSYEQYF; cdr3_nt: TGTGCCAGTAGTGTAAGGACAGGGTCCTACGAGCAGTACTTC
d_call: TRBD1; j_call: TRBJ2-5; v_call: TRBV28; clone_size: .; cdr3_aa: CASSSRQGNSETQYF; cdr3_nt: TGTGCCAGCAGTTCTAGACAGGGGAATAGTGAGACCCAGTACTTC
d_call: .; j_call: TRBJ1-2; v_call: TRBV9; clone_size: .; cdr3_aa: CASSVTGRANYGYTF; cdr3_nt: TGTGCCAGCAGCGTGACAGGACGCGCTAACTATGGCTACACCTTC